One and the same sample provided the 20 T cell receptor beta chains below, sequenced in a study of OX40 agonist ivuxolimab in advanced cancers. Here immunoSEQ multiplex PCR was the method, and the copy in TCRdb shows in-frame clones only, minus some. The data show over 75,000 clones, roughly 87% seen once. Sequenced here: CD4+ or CD8+ T cells sorted from blood, sampled in a trial of the OX40 agonist ivuxolimab. Receptors originate from an adult with an advanced solid tumor such as melanoma, head and neck, liver or kidney cancer.

The genes are TRBV19 and TRBJ1-1; D is unresolved. This CDR3 comprises 13 residues. Trimming stripped 6 bases from V and 6 bases from J, with 14 bases between. Germline-derived CDR1 and CDR2 are LNHDA and SQIVND (reference sequence). The CDR3 reads CASRGGLFAEAFF. The CDR3 coding sequence is TGTGCCAGTAGGGGAGGGTTATTCGCTGAAGCTTTCTTT.

This clone was detected once. The chain has TRBV5-1 and TRBJ2-3, with D possibly TRBD1 on 6 matching bases. Trimming left V 4 bases short and J 6 bases short, with 21 bases between. The CDR3 runs to 16 residues. Germline-derived CDR1 and CDR2 are SGHRS and YFSETQ. CDR3 in DNA: TGCGCCAGCAGCCTCCCTTCAGGGGCCAAGAAGGATACGCAGTATTTT. Its protein product is CASSLPSGAKKDTQYF.

The V gene is TRBV10-3, the J gene TRBJ2-7, with D unclear. Trimming cost V 0 bases and J 1 base, with 7 bases left between them. Germline-derived CDR1 and CDR2 are ENHRY and SYGVKD. The CDR3 is made up of 14 amino acids. The CDR3 sequence: CAISESKVSYEQYF. CDR3 DNA sequence: TGTGCCATCAGTGAGTCCAAGGTATCCTACGAGCAGTACTTC.

The chain carries TRBV5-1 and TRBJ2-3; 7 bases fit TRBD2. This CDR3 comprises 16 residues. The germline V gene encodes CDR1 SGHRS and CDR2 YFSETQ. The junction had 8 bases not matched to a gene; V was cut back by 4 bases and J by 0 bases. This CDR3 is CASSPLADHSTDTQYF. CDR3 coding DNA: TGCGCCAGCAGCCCTCTAGCGGACCATAGCACAGATACGCAGTATTTT.

The CDR3 sequence: CSVEEPQGGDNEQFF. CDR3 in DNA: TGCAGCGTTGAAGAGCCGCAGGGCGGGGACAATGAGCAGTTCTTC. The chain is built from TRBV29-1 and TRBJ2-1; a possible D gene is TRBD2 (6 bases). Germline CDR1 SQVTM, CDR2 ANQGSEA. V was cut by 0 bases and J by 5 bases, with 14 bases left in between. CDR3 size: 15 residues.

This chain links TRBV11-2 with TRBJ2-1; TRBD2 agrees at 7 bases. The CDR3 spans 16 residues. Germline loops: CDR1 SGHAT, CDR2 FQNNGV. V lost 2 bases, J lost 7 bases, and 11 bases stayed unmatched. CDR3: CASSLLRGRLVNEQFF. CDR3 sequence (DNA): TGTGCCAGCAGCTTACTTCGCGGGAGATTGGTTAATGAGCAGTTCTTC.

The CDR3 loop reads CASRARLAGGGNTQYF. As DNA, the CDR3 is TGTGCCAGCAGGGCTCGACTAGCGGGAGGTGGGAATACGCAGTATTTT. This chain uses TRBV2 with TRBJ2-3; TRBD2 agrees at 13 bases. V dropped 6 bases and J dropped 7; count of bases not matched to a gene: 10. The CDR3 covers 16 residues. The germline CDR1 and CDR2 sequences are SNHLY and FYNNEI.

Points on this clone: This sample also contains other DNA sequences that code for the same CDR3. The V gene is TRBV9, the J gene TRBJ2-2; D is uncertain. Germline CDR1 and CDR2: SGDLS and YYNGEE. V was shortened by 0 bases and J by 4 bases, with 4 bases between the two germline ends. CDR3 size: 13 residues. As DNA, the CDR3 is TGTGCCAGCAGCGTAGCCAGCACCGGGGAGCTGTTTTTT. Its translation is CASSVASTGELFF.

This chain uses TRBV4-1 with TRBJ1-5, with no clear D. The V and J ends lost 2 bases and 2 bases respectively, with 13 bases between them. This CDR3 has 16 residues. Germline CDR1 is MGHRA and CDR2 is YSYEKL. The CDR3, as DNA: TGCGCCAGCAGCCAAACACGGGTACGAGGCAATCAGCCCCAGCATTTT. Its protein is CASSQTRVRGNQPQHF.

The CDR3 protein is CASSVDTMNTEAFF. CDR3 coding DNA: TGTGCCAGCAGCGTAGATACCATGAACACTGAAGCTTTCTTT. The genes are TRBV9 and TRBJ1-1, with D uncertain. The V and J ends lost 0 bases and 0 bases respectively, with 6 bases between them. Germline CDR1 SGDLS, CDR2 YYNGEE. This CDR3 spans 14 amino acids.

The rearrangement links TRBV9 to TRBJ2-5, with 8 bases that match TRBD2. V dropped 0 bases and J dropped 5; count of bases not matched to a gene: 6. The CDR3 covers 15 residues. Germline V gene sequence: CDR1 SGDLS, CDR2 YYNGEE. The CDR3 nucleotides read TGTGCCAGCAGCGTAGGCAGCGGGAGCCAGGAGACCCAGTACTTC. The encoded protein is CASSVGSGSQETQYF.

This clone came up once. The genes are TRBV7-2 and TRBJ1-1, with D maybe TRBD1 (6 bases). Germline loops: CDR1 SGHTA, CDR2 FQGNSA. The V gene lost 6 bases and the J gene lost 3 bases, with 14 bases spanning the gap. This CDR3 region has 14 residues. CDR3 sequence reads: CASSQDRWDTEAFF. In nucleotides, the CDR3 is TGTGCCAGCAGTCAAGACAGGTGGGACACTGAAGCTTTCTTT.

This chain links TRBV4-3 with TRBJ2-1, with TRBD2 matching over 12 bases. The CDR3 has 17 amino acids. V was clipped by 4 bases and J by 7 bases; unmatched bases: 11. Germline V gives CDR1 LGHNA, CDR2 YSLEER. Here the CDR3 DNA reads TGCGCCAGCAGCCTTCGGCGAGAGACTAGCGGGAGAAATGAGCAGTTCTTC. Encoded protein: CASSLRRETSGRNEQFF.

This clone was seen only once. This chain joins TRBV18 and TRBJ2-1, with 9 bases fitting TRBD2. Trimming took 2 bases from V and 14 from J; bases not matched to a gene: 4. The CDR3 extends over 12 amino acids. Germline CDR1 is KGHSH and CDR2 is LQKENI. CDR3 bases: TGTGCCAGCTCACCAGCGGGAGGGCTCAAGTTCTTC. Amino acid sequence: CASSPAGGLKFF.

The J gene is TRBJ1-2, the V gene TRBV27; TRBD1 matches 9 bases. Per germline, CDR1 MNHEY and CDR2 SMNVEV (reference sequence). The CDR3 is 15 residues long. V trimming: 5 bases; J trimming: 3 bases; junction bases outside the gene matches: 7. The CDR3 region has the DNA TGTGCCAGCAGTCGGCAACAGGGGGCGGACTATGGCTACACCTTC. Protein sequence: CASSRQQGADYGYTF.

V usage is TRBV19 and J usage is TRBJ2-1; 10 bases align to TRBD2. J lost 3 bases, V lost 8 bases, and 4 bases had no gene match. CDR3 length: 14 residues. CDR1 is LNHDA, CDR2 SQIVND, per germline (reference sequence). The CDR3 bases are TGTGCCAGTGGACTAGCGGCCCGCTACAATGAGCAGTTCTTC. Residues: CASGLAARYNEQFF.

DNA for the CDR3: TGTGCCAGCAGCGCCCAGAGGCCTGGCAAAAACATTCAGTACTTC. This codes for CASSAQRPGKNIQYF. V is TRBV11-2 and J is TRBJ2-4; D gene unclear. Trimming shortened V by 5 bases and J by 3 bases, and 14 bases separated the two germline ends. CDR1 and CDR2 from the germline V gene are SGHAT and FQNNGV. CDR3 length equals 15 residues.

The CDR3 DNA reads TGTGCCAGCAGCTTCCTTCCGACTAGCGGGAGAGCAGATACGCAGTATTTT. Translation: CASSFLPTSGRADTQYF. The J gene is TRBJ2-3, the V gene TRBV7-2; 12 nucleotides agree with TRBD2. J lost 4 bases, V lost 3 bases, and 8 bases had no gene match. Per germline, CDR1 SGHTA and CDR2 FQGNSA. CDR3 length equals 17 residues.

The chain combines TRBV15 with TRBJ2-3; 8 bases line up with TRBD2. The CDR3 length is 15 residues. The V and J ends lost 2 bases and 3 bases, in that order; junction bases with no gene match: 4. CDR1 and CDR2 (germline): LNHNV, YYDKDF (reference sequence). Written as DNA, the CDR3 is TGTGCCACCAGCAGACGGGCTAGCGGGACAGATACGCAGTATTTT. Translation gives CATSRRASGTDTQYF. The whole variable domain, filled in from reference TRBV15 and TRBJ2-3, reads DAMVIQNPRYQVTQFGKPVTLSCSQTLNHNVMYWYQQKSSQAPKLLFHYYDKDFNNEADTPDNFQSRRPNTSFCFLDIRSPGLGDTAMYLCATSRRASGTDTQYFGPGTRLTVL.

The V gene is TRBV4-1, the J gene TRBJ2-2; the match to TRBD1 covers 9 bases. The CDR3 covers 16 residues. Germline values: CDR1 MGHRA, CDR2 YSYEKL. With 4 bases clipped from V and 5 bases from J, the junction kept 8 bases outside the gene matches. CDR3 nucleotide sequence: TGCGCCAGCAGCCGACAGGGGGTAAGGGGTACCGGGGAGCTGTTTTTT. This translates into CASSRQGVRGTGELFF.